These T cell receptor beta chains were read from a single sample in a study of T cells in Graves' hyperthyroidism and ophthalmopathy. TCRdb used MiXCR to reprocess the multiplex PCR reads, holding one entry per CDR3 protein. The table includes over 500,000 distinct CDR3 sequences, approximately 17% detected once. The sequenced material came from blood. The receptors come from a woman in her late teens or twenties with Graves' ophthalmopathy. Each CDR3 is given with its conserved first and last residue. The order of the fields is J gene, V gene, CDR3 protein.

>TRBJ1-2|TRBV29-1
CSVLRDETYGYTF
>TRBJ1-1|TRBV3-1
CASETGEEAFF
>TRBJ1-2|TRBV7-2
CASSLGGGSTNYGYTF
>TRBJ2-5|TRBV4-1
CASSQSRAPSDMETQYF
>TRBJ1-6|TRBV6-1
CASNGQGAGDSPLHF
>TRBJ1-1|TRBV29-1
CSVEGVTGGIDTEAFF
>TRBJ1-5|TRBV3-1
CASSPIPGANQPQHF
>TRBJ2-7|TRBV20-1
CSAQTLRGSYEQYF
>TRBJ2-1|TRBV15
CATSPGTRNEQFF
>TRBJ1-6|TRBV7-9
CASSFGADTGVSPLHF
>TRBJ1-1|TRBV2
CARGGARTEAFF
>TRBJ1-6|TRBV3-1
CASSQGGSGSPLHF
>TRBJ2-7|TRBV10-3
CAISESELAGGTTYEQYF
>TRBJ2-1|TRBV6-6
CASSYGTMAFPNEQFF
>TRBJ1-1|TRBV6-1
CASSYPVERTGDDTEAFF
>TRBJ2-1|TRBV6-1
CASRLDRDSYNEQFF